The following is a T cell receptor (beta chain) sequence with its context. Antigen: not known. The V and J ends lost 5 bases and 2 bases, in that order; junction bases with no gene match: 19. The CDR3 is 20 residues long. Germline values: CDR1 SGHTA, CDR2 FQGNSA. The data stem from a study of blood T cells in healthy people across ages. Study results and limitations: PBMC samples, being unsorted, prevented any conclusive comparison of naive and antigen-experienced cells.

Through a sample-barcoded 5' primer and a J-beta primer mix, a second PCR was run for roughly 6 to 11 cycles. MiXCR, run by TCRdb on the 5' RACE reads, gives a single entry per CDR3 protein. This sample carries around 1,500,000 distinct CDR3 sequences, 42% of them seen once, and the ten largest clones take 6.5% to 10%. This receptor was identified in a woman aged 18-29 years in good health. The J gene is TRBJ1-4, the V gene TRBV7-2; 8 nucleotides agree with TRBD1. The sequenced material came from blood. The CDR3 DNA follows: TGTGCCAGCAGCCGAATGAACCGCCAAATAAACAGGGGGACTAATGAAAAACTGTTTTTT. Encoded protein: CASSRMNRQINRGTNEKLFF.